The 13 T cell receptor beta chains reported below all come from one sample, sequenced in a study of blood T cells in healthy people across ages. For the second PCR, which ran for about 7 to 11 cycles, a sample-barcoded 5' primer and a J-beta primer mix were used. TCRdb recomputed calls from the 5' RACE reads with MiXCR, one row per CDR3 protein. Found here are roughly 2 million distinct CDR3 sequences, around 48% of them singletons; the top ten hold approximately 2.1%. Sequencing was carried out using blood. These receptors all come from a woman aged 40 to 49 in good health.

The gene calls are TRBV6-6 and TRBJ1-5, with 9 bases fitting TRBD1. The CDR3 contains 12 residues. Losses at the gene ends were 11 bases for V and 4 bases for J; bases not matched to a gene: 3. Germline CDR1 reads MNHNY; CDR2 reads SVGAGI (reference sequence). The CDR3 loop is CAADRGNQPQHF. Here the CDR3 DNA reads TGTGCCGCCGACAGGGGGAATCAGCCCCAGCATTTT.

This sequence joins TRBV7-8 and TRBJ2-1; no clear D gene. The CDR3 has 12 amino acids. Deletions cut 5 bases from V and 10 bases from J, with 12 bases between. The germline gives CDR1 SGHVS, CDR2 FQNEAQ. DNA of the CDR3: TGTGCCAGCAGCCCGCGAGTGGAAGAGCAGTTCTTC. Amino acid sequence: CASSPRVEEQFF.

V is TRBV12-3 or TRBV12-4 and J is TRBJ1-5; D is ambiguous. The CDR3 is 16 amino acids. V lost 6 bases to trimming and J lost 5 bases, with 20 bases between them. The DNA of the CDR3 is TGTGCCAGCAGCACCGCTGGGAACAGAGTTTATCAGCCCCAGCATTTT. This encodes CASSTAGNRVYQPQHF.

V usage is TRBV6-6 and J usage is TRBJ2-4; D is unresolved. Trimming stripped 7 bases from V and 4 bases from J, with 17 bases between. CDR1 is MNHNY, CDR2 SVGAGI, per germline (reference sequence). The CDR3 loop spans 15 amino acids. The CDR3 region has the DNA TGTGCCAGCAATATACCGGGCGGCGAAAAAAACATTCAGTACTTC. This encodes CASNIPGGEKNIQYF.

The CDR3 spells CASSTHISYGYTF. The CDR3 nucleotides are TGTGCCAGCAGTACCCACATCAGCTATGGCTACACCTTC. The chain recombines TRBV28 with TRBJ1-2, with no clear D. Trimming left V 5 bases short and J 4 bases short, with 11 bases between. Germline V gene lookup returns CDR1 MDHEN and CDR2 SYDVKM. The CDR3 spans 13 residues.

This clonotype appeared many times. V usage is TRBV20-1 and J usage is TRBJ2-6; D is ambiguous. Trimming removed 6 bases from V and 6 bases from J, with 9 bases in between. The length of the CDR3 is 12 residues. Germline V lookup: CDR1 DFQATT, CDR2 SNEGSKA (reference sequence). Here the CDR3 reads CSAKLEANVLTF. CDR3 in DNA: TGCAGTGCAAAGCTTGAGGCCAACGTCCTGACTTTC.

This chain joins TRBV21-1 and TRBJ2-2; the table names TRBD1, a call not compared with the DNA. TRBV21-1 has pseudogene status. This CDR3 region has 17 residues. CDR3: CASSKRKQGACPGELFF. The CDR3 region has the DNA TGTGCCAGCAGCAAACGTAAACAGGGGGCGTGTCCCGGGGAGCTGTTTTTT.

This chain joins TRBV7-6 and TRBJ2-3, with unresolved D. Germline lookup yields CDR1 SGHVS and CDR2 FNYEAQ. The CDR3 has 16 residues. The ends were cut back, 7 bases at V and 1 base at J, with 18 bases in the middle. CDR3 protein: CASTQARATGTDTQYF. The CDR3 nucleotides read TGTGCCAGCACCCAAGCCCGGGCAACGGGCACAGATACGCAGTATTTT.

The J gene is TRBJ2-3, the V gene TRBV2; D gene unclear. The germline CDR1 and CDR2 sequences are SNHLY and FYNNEI. The germline V and J ends were trimmed by 11 bases and 0 bases, with 12 bases remaining between them. The CDR3 extends over 13 amino acids. CDR3 DNA: TGTGCCGTCAGCCAGGAGAGCACAGATACGCAGTATTTT. This codes for CAVSQESTDTQYF.

Note on this clonotype: A much bigger clone sits one base away, suggesting this may be a read error. The V gene is TRBV12-3 or TRBV12-4, the J gene TRBJ2-1; 7 bases agree with TRBD1. The CDR3 spans 15 residues. Trimming cost V 6 bases and J 0 bases; bases outside gene matches: 5. CDR3 DNA: TGTGCCAGCAGATCGACAGGGAGCTCCTACAATGAGCAGTTCTTC. Amino acids: CASRSTGSSYNEQFF.

In this sample, this clonotype turned up a few times. This sequence joins TRBV29-1 and TRBJ2-1, with D unresolved. V lost 8 bases and J lost 9, with 11 bases in between. Germline lookup yields CDR1 SQVTM and CDR2 ANQGSEA. The length of the CDR3 is 10 residues. The DNA for the CDR3 is TGCAGCCTCGGACCCGGTGAGCAGTTCTTC. Protein: CSLGPGEQFF.

The chain links TRBV6-5 to TRBJ2-1; D is unclear. TRBJ2-7 explains the end of the DNA better; the J call may be wrong. CDR3 length equals 13 residues. The germline gives CDR1 MNHEY, CDR2 SVGAGI. CDR3 loop: CASSYGFYNEQYF. The CDR3 DNA reads TGTGCCAGCAGTTACGGCTTTTACAATGAGCAGTACTTC.

This chain links TRBV3-1 with TRBJ2-1; no definite D call. Germline V gives CDR1 LGHDT, CDR2 YNNKEL (reference sequence). This CDR3 is 16 amino acids long. V lost 1 base to trimming and J lost 7 bases, with 17 bases between them. CDR3 nucleotide sequence: TGTGCCAGCAGCCAAGCAGGTGGCACGAACGGGAATGAGCAGTTCTTC. The encoded protein is CASSQAGGTNGNEQFF.